The next 8 T cell receptor beta chains were all read from a single sample in a study of blood T cells in healthy people across ages. Together with a sample-barcoded 5' primer, a J-beta primer mix was included in a second PCR lasting about 6 to 11 cycles. TCRdb used MiXCR to reprocess the 5' RACE reads, holding one entry per CDR3 protein. The data contain around 710,000 distinct CDR3 sequences, about 42% of them singletons. The material sequenced was blood. The origin of the receptors is a woman aged 60-70 years in good health.

V and J are TRBV5-6 and TRBJ2-1, with 9 nucleotides matching TRBD1. The CDR3 is made up of 14 amino acids. Germline CDR1 reads SGHDT; CDR2 reads YYEEEE. The J segment lost 13 bases and the V segment lost 5 bases, leaving 13 bases of the junction unmatched. CDR3 sequence: CASSQDGTGWEQFF. DNA for the CDR3: TGTGCCAGCAGTCAAGACGGGACAGGGTGGGAACAGTTCTTC. Drawing the rest from reference TRBV5-6 and TRBJ2-1, the complete variable domain is DAGVTQSPTHLIKTRGQQVTLRCSPKSGHDTVSWYQQALGQGPQFIFQYYEEEERQRGNFPDRFSGHQFPNYSSELNVNALLLGDSALYLCASSQDGTGWEQFFGPGTRLTVL.

The rearrangement uses TRBV29-1 and TRBJ2-3; D could derive from TRBD1 or TRBD2 (7 bases each). Trimming removed 6 bases at V and 6 bases at J, with 13 bases between. Germline lookup yields CDR1 SQVTM and CDR2 ANQGSEA. CDR3 size: 12 residues. This chain's CDR3 is CSVRQGGDTQYF. In DNA, the CDR3 is TGCAGCGTGAGACAGGGAGGGGATACGCAGTATTTT.

This clonotype was seen more than once but under ten times. The CDR3 DNA follows: TGTGCCAGTAGCCGACAGGGGAACACCGGGGAGCTGTTTTTT. The encoded protein is CASSRQGNTGELFF. The chain has TRBV19 and TRBJ2-2, with TRBD1 identical over 7 bases. The V and J ends lost 6 bases and 1 base, in that order; junction bases with no gene match: 2. The CDR3 length is 14 residues. Germline CDR1 is LNHDA and CDR2 is SQIVND (reference sequence).

This clonotype appeared a few times. The rearrangement links TRBV20-1 to TRBJ2-5; 7 bases match TRBD2. The CDR3 totals 13 residues. Per germline, CDR1 DFQATT and CDR2 SNEGSKA (reference sequence). The V gene end was trimmed by 3 bases and the J gene end by 2 bases; junction bases not matched to a gene: 3. CDR3 sequence (DNA): TGCAGTGCTAGTTTCGGGGGGCAAGAGACCCAGTACTTC. Protein product: CSASFGGQETQYF.

As concerns this clonotype: At one boundary the junction diverges from the germline segment, which might be a read error. V is TRBV11-1 and J is TRBJ2-6; unclear D gene. The CDR3 length is 15 residues. Per germline, CDR1 SGHAT and CDR2 FQDESV (reference sequence). The CDR3 coding sequence is TGTGCCAGCAGCTCCGGTAGCTCTAGGGCCAACGTCCTGACTTTC. Translating it yields CASSSGSSRANVLTF.

This chain uses TRBV2 with TRBJ1-1; D gene ambiguous. The germline CDR1 and CDR2 sequences are SNHLY and FYNNEI. CDR3 length equals 13 residues. V dropped 2 bases and J dropped 10 bases, with 14 bases sitting between them. The CDR3 nucleotides read TGTGCCAGCAGTGAATTGTATCCAGAGGGAGCTTTCTTT. It encodes CASSELYPEGAFF.

This chain connects TRBV14 to TRBJ2-1; D gene unclear. The CDR3 sequence is 13 residues long. Per the germline V gene, CDR1 is SGHDN and CDR2 is FVKESK. The V end was cut by 0 bases, the J end by 5 bases, with 5 bases between. The CDR3 sequence: CASSQETHNEQFF. CDR3 in DNA: TGTGCCAGCAGCCAAGAGACTCACAATGAGCAGTTCTTC.

This clonotype was recorded a few times. This chain links TRBV18 with TRBJ2-1; D remains unclear. The CDR3 totals 14 residues. Germline-derived CDR1 and CDR2 are KGHSH and LQKENI. V lost 2 bases and J lost 3, with 8 bases in between. The CDR3: CASSPVKVYNEQFF. In nucleotides, the CDR3 is TGTGCCAGCTCACCAGTTAAGGTCTACAATGAGCAGTTCTTC.